This TCR beta chain was sequenced in a study of blood T cell repertoires in COVID-19. Data came from immunoSEQ multiplex PCR; TCRdb stores just in-frame clones and leaves some out. The repertoire holds tens of thousands of clones, with about three quarters as singletons. Germline V gene data show CDR1 as KGHSH and CDR2 as LQKENI. V shed 3 bases and J shed 6 bases, with 27 bases lying between them. The CDR3 runs 18 residues. The chain is built from TRBV18 and TRBJ2-7, with TRBD2 as a possible D gene (6 bases). This clonotype was sampled from a woman older than 75 with acute or convalescent COVID-19. Sequences were obtained from peripheral blood. For the CDR3, the DNA is TGTGCCAGCTCACCCCCCCTTCGTGCGGGAACCGGGCACACCGAGCAGTACTTC. Its protein product is CASSPPLRAGTGHTEQYF.